Following are 18 T cell receptor beta chains from one sample sequenced in a study of blood T cells in healthy people across ages. A sample-barcoded 5' primer and a J-beta primer mix were used in a second PCR of about 6 to 12 cycles. Using its own MiXCR run on the 5' RACE reads, TCRdb lists one record per CDR3 protein. The sample includes roughly 1.9 million distinct CDR3 sequences, about two fifths of them seen just once. The sequencing sample was made of blood. These receptors originate from a human donor in good health.

This clonotype turned up a few times. The chain has TRBV6-2 or TRBV6-3 and TRBJ2-4; unclear D gene. TRBJ2-7 matches the DNA end more closely, so the J call is doubtful. The CDR3 loop spans 17 amino acids. Germline assignment: CDR1 MNHEY and CDR2 SVGEGT. CDR3 bases: TGTGCCAGCAGTTACCCGGGCCTTGGGCAGGCCCCCTACGAGCAGTACTTC. Translation gives CASSYPGLGQAPYEQYF.

V is TRBV29-1 and J is TRBJ2-5, with D hard to call. The ends were cut back, 7 bases at V and 5 bases at J, with 17 bases in the middle. Germline-derived CDR1 and CDR2 are SQVTM and ANQGSEA. The CDR3 runs 13 residues. The chain's CDR3 is CSAGVGRKETQYF. CDR3 sequence (DNA): TGCAGCGCCGGTGTAGGGCGGAAGGAGACCCAGTACTTC.

This clonotype was counted between two and nine times. This sequence joins TRBV5-1 and TRBJ2-1; 8 nucleotides line up with TRBD2. This CDR3 has 17 amino acids. CDR1 SGHRS and CDR2 YFSETQ come from the germline V gene. Trimming at V came to 0 bases and at J to 2 bases, leaving 7 bases not matched to a gene. CDR3: CASSLGSWRGAYNEQFF. In DNA form, the CDR3 reads TGCGCCAGCAGCTTGGGGTCGTGGCGGGGGGCCTACAATGAGCAGTTCTTC.

This clonotype was recorded at least ten times. The chain recombines TRBV9 with TRBJ2-7; D is perhaps TRBD1 (5 bases). V gave up 2 bases and J gave up 2 bases, with 8 bases separating them. Germline-derived CDR1 and CDR2 are SGDLS and YYNGEE. The CDR3 is 13 amino acids. Written as DNA, the CDR3 is TGTGCCAGCAGCGTGGGGCCTACCTACGAGCAGTACTTC. Amino acids: CASSVGPTYEQYF.

V usage is TRBV7-3 and J usage is TRBJ2-3, with a weak D call TRBD1 (6 bases). The CDR3 sequence is 18 residues long. Trimming removed 5 bases at V and 4 bases at J, with 25 bases between. CDR1 is SGHTA and CDR2 is FQGTGA in the germline V gene. Here the CDR3 DNA reads TGTGCCAGCAGCCTACTACCCTCACAGGGCTTCAGGGCAGATACGCAGTATTTT. Translated: CASSLLPSQGFRADTQYF.

V and J are TRBV5-5 and TRBJ1-1, with D unclear. Germline loops: CDR1 SGHKS, CDR2 YYEKEE (reference sequence). Trimming cost V 4 bases and J 6 bases, with 10 bases left between them. This CDR3 comprises 12 residues. CDR3 sequence (DNA): TGTGCCAGCAGCCGATCAGATTCTGAAGCTTTCTTT. It encodes CASSRSDSEAFF. The full variable domain, rest sourced from reference TRBV5-5 and TRBJ1-1, is DAGVTQSPTHLIKTRGQQVTLRCSPISGHKSVSWYQQVLGQGPQFIFQYYEKEERGRGNFPDRFSARQFPNYSSELNVNALLLGDSALYLCASSRSDSEAFFGQGTRLTVV.

This clonotype was detected a few times. The gene calls are TRBV6-5 and TRBJ2-1; 8 nucleotides line up with TRBD1. The V gene end was trimmed by 1 base and the J gene end by 4 bases; junction bases not matched to a gene: 3. The germline V gene has CDR1 MNHEY and CDR2 SVGAGI. The CDR3 is 15 amino acids. CDR3 bases: TGTGCCAGCAGTTACTGGCAGGGGGCGTACAATGAGCAGTTCTTC. It specifies CASSYWQGAYNEQFF.

The chain couples TRBV7-9 to TRBJ2-3; D gene ambiguous. Germline V gene data show CDR1 as SEHNR and CDR2 as FQNEAQ (reference sequence). Trimming removed 1 base from V and 2 bases from J, with 13 bases in between. CDR3 length: 16 amino acids. The CDR3 reads CASSLGLAHNTDTQYF. As DNA, the CDR3 is TGTGCCAGCAGCTTAGGATTAGCACATAACACAGATACGCAGTATTTT.

The chain is built from TRBV20-1 and TRBJ2-1; D is unresolved. This CDR3 has 13 residues. Germline CDR1 reads DFQATT; CDR2 reads SNEGSKA (reference sequence). Trimming shortened V by 0 bases and J by 8 bases, and 11 bases separated the two germline ends. The CDR3 DNA reads TGCAGTGCTAGAGAGGTCAGGATATATGAGCAGTTCTTC. As protein: CSAREVRIYEQFF.

This clonotype has just a few counts. The CDR3 sequence is CASSVLPGNYGYTF. The CDR3 bases are TGCGCCAGCAGCGTTTTGCCAGGGAACTATGGCTACACCTTC. This sequence joins TRBV5-1 and TRBJ1-2; TRBD1 might be the D (5 bases). The CDR3 length is 14 residues. CDR1 is SGHRS and CDR2 is YFSETQ in the germline V gene. V lost 4 bases, J lost 2 bases, and 12 bases lay in between. Drawing the rest from reference TRBV5-1 and TRBJ1-2, the complete variable domain is KAGVTQTPRYLIKTRGQQVTLSCSPISGHRSVSWYQQTPGQGLQFLFEYFSETQRNKGNFPGRFSGRQFSNSRSEMNVSTLELGDSALYLCASSVLPGNYGYTFGSGTRLTVV.

The chain is built from TRBV6-5 and TRBJ2-1, with D unclear. Germline assignment: CDR1 MNHEY and CDR2 SVGAGI. This CDR3 region has 15 residues. Trimming took 0 bases from V and 13 from J, leaving 19 bases between them. In DNA form, the CDR3 reads TGTGCCAGCAGTTACTCGAGGCTCTCCAGCCACATTCAGTTCTTC. This sequence encodes CASSYSRLSSHIQFF.

CDR3 sequence: CASSVSGTGHGYTF. The DNA for the CDR3 is TGTGCCAGCAGTGTATCAGGGACAGGGCATGGCTACACCTTC. The V call is TRBV6-1, the J call TRBJ1-2; 9 bases are a match to TRBD1. CDR3 length: 14 residues. Germline CDR1 MNHNS, CDR2 SASEGT. The V gene end was trimmed by 4 bases and the J gene end by 6 bases; junction bases not matched to a gene: 6.

This clonotype was detected only a few times. The chain uses TRBV20-1 and TRBJ2-7; D uncertain. Germline assignment: CDR1 DFQATT and CDR2 SNEGSKA (reference sequence). The CDR3 totals 12 residues. V was trimmed by 1 base and J by 3 bases, leaving 7 bases between them. The CDR3 reads CSARVSLYEQYF. For the CDR3, the DNA is TGCAGTGCTAGAGTCTCCCTCTACGAGCAGTACTTC.

This chain links TRBV6-2 or TRBV6-3 with TRBJ2-2; D is ambiguous. The V gene's germline CDR1 is MNHEY and CDR2 SVGEGT. The CDR3 loop spans 13 amino acids. V gave up 6 bases and J gave up 4 bases, with 9 bases separating them. Written as DNA, the CDR3 is TGTGCCAGCAGCTACAAACGCACCGGGGAGCTGTTTTTT. Amino acid sequence: CASSYKRTGELFF.

This clonotype has only a few counts. The V call is TRBV7-3, the J call TRBJ2-4; 9 bases match TRBD1. The end of the DNA aligns better with TRBJ2-7, so the J call may be wrong. Germline V lookup: CDR1 SGHTA, CDR2 FQGTGA. The CDR3 consists of 16 residues. CDR3 loop: CASSSFNRDRDHEQYF. DNA for the CDR3: TGTGCCAGCAGCTCCTTTAACCGGGACAGGGACCACGAGCAGTACTTC.

This clonotype was counted a few times. The chain employs TRBV28 and TRBJ1-2; TRBD1 matches at 7 bases. The length of the CDR3 is 15 residues. Trimming removed 6 bases from V and 0 bases from J; junction bases left unmatched: 7. Looked up from germline, CDR1 is MDHEN and CDR2 is SYDVKM. The CDR3 DNA is TGTGCCAGCAGACGAGGGACAGCCGCTAACTATGGCTACACCTTC. Amino acids: CASRRGTAANYGYTF.

This clonotype has a handful of counts. The J gene is TRBJ2-7, the V gene TRBV21-1; TRBD2 is the table's D call and was not checked against the DNA. TRBV21-1 constitutes a pseudogene. The CDR3 is 18 amino acids. The CDR3 coding sequence is TGTGCCAGCAGCAAAGCAAGAAAGTCGGGGGGCCTACGTTACGAGCAGTACTTC. Translated: CASSKARKSGGLRYEQYF.

This clonotype was detected many times. The rearrangement joins TRBV12-3 or TRBV12-4 to TRBJ2-7; D is uncertain. V lost 3 bases and J 1 base, leaving 7 bases between the germline ends. The CDR3 extends over 13 amino acids. For the CDR3, the DNA is TGTGCCAGCAGTTTTATGGGGTCCTACGAGCAGTACTTC. This codes for CASSFMGSYEQYF.